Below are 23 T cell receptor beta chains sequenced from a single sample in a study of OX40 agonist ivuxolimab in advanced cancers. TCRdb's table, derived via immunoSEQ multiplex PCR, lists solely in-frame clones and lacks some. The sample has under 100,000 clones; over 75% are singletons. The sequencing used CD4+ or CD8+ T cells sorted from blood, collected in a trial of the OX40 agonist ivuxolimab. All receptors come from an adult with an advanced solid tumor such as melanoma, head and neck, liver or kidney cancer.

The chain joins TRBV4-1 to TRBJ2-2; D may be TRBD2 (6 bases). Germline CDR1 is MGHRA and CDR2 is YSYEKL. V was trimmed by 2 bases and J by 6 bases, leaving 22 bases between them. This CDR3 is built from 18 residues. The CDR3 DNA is TGCGCCAGCAGCCAAAGGGGTTCGGGAGAGACGGTTCCCGGGGAGCTGTTTTTT. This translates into CASSQRGSGETVPGELFF.

The CDR3 loop is CASSEGTRYNSPLHF. Here the CDR3 DNA reads TGTGCCAGCAGTGAAGGGACAAGATATAATTCACCCCTCCACTTT. The V call is TRBV6-1, the J call TRBJ1-6, with D possibly TRBD1 on 5 matching bases. The CDR3 length is 15 residues. The V gene lost 1 base and the J gene lost 4 bases, with 8 bases spanning the gap. Germline values: CDR1 MNHNS, CDR2 SASEGT.

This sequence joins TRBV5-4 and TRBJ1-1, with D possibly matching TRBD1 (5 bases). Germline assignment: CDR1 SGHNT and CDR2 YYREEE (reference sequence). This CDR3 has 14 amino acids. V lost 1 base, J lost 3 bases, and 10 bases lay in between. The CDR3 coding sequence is TGTGCCAGCAGCTTGAACATAGGGGACACTGAAGCTTTCTTT. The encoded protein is CASSLNIGDTEAFF.

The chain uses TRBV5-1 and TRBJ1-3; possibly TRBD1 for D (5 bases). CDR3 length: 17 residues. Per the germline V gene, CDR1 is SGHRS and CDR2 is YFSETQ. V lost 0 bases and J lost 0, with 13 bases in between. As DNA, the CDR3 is TGCGCCAGCAGCTTGGCCGGGGGGTCCCCCTCTGGAAACACCATATATTTT. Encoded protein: CASSLAGGSPSGNTIYF.

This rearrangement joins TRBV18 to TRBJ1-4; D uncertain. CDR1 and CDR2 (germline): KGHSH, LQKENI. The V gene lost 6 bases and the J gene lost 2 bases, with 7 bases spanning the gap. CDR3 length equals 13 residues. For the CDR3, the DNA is TGTGCCAGCTCCTACGGCACTAATGAAAAACTGTTTTTT. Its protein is CASSYGTNEKLFF.

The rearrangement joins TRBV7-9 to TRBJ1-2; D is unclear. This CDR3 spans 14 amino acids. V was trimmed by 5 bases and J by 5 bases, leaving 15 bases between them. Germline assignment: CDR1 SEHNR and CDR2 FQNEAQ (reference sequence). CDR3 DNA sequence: TGTGCCAGCAGCAGCCAGTCCGGCTATTATGGCTACACCTTC. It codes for CASSSQSGYYGYTF.

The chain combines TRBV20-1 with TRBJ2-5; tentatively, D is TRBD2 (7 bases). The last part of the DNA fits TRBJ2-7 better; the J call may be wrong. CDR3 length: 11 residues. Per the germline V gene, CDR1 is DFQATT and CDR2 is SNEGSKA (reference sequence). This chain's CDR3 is CSARGGAEQYF. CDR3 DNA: TGCAGTGCTAGGGGGGGGGCCGAGCAGTACTTC.

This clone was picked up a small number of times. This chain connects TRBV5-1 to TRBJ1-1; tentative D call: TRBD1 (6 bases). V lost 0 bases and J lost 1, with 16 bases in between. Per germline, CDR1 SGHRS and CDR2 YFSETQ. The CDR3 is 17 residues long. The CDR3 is CASSLASSGVGNTEAFF. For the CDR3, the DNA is TGCGCCAGCAGCTTGGCCTCGTCAGGGGTCGGGAACACTGAAGCTTTCTTT.

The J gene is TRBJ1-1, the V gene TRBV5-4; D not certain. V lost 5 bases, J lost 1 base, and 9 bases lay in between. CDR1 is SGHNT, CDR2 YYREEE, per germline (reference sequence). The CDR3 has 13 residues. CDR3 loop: CASRPQANTEAFF. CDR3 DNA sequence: TGTGCCAGCAGACCTCAGGCGAACACTGAAGCTTTCTTT.

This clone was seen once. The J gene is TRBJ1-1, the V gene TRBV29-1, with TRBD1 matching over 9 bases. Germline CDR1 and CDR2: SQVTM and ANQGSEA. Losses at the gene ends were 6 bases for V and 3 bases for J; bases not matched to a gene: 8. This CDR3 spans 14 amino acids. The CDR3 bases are TGCAGCGTCCGAATGGGACAGGGAGACACTGAAGCTTTCTTT. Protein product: CSVRMGQGDTEAFF.

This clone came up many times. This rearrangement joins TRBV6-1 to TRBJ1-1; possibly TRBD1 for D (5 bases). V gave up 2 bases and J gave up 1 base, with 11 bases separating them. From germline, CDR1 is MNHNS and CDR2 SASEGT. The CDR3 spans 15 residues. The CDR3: CASSEPPTANTEAFF. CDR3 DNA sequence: TGTGCCAGCAGTGAACCTCCGACAGCGAACACTGAAGCTTTCTTT.

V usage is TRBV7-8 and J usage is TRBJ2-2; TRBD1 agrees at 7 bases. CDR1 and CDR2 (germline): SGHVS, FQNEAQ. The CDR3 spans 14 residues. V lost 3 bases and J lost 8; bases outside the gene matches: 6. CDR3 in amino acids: CASSFLDRTGELFF. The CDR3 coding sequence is TGTGCCAGCAGCTTTCTGGACAGGACGGGGGAGCTGTTTTTT.

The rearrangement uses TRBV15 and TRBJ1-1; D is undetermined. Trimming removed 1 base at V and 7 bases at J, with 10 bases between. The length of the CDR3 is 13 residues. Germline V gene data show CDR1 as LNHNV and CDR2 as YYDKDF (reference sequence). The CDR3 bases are TGTGCCACCAGCAGAGGGATTCCCTTTGAAGCTTTCTTT. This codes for CATSRGIPFEAFF.

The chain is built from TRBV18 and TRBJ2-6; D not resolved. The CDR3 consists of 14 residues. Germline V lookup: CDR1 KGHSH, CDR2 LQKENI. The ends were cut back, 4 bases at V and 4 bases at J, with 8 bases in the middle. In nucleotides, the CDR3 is TGTGCCAGCTCACGGGATTCCGGGGCCAACGTCCTGACTTTC. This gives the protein CASSRDSGANVLTF.

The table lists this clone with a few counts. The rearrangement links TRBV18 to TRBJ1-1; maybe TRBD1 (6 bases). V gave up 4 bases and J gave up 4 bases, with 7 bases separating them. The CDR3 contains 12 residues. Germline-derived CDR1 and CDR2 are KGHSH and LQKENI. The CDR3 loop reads CASSRGGTEAFF. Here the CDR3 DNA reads TGTGCCAGCTCACGAGGGGGCACTGAAGCTTTCTTT.

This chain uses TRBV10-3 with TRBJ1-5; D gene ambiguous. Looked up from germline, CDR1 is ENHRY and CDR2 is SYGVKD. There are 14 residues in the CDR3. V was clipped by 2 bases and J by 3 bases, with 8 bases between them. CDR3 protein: CAISESLDNQPQHF. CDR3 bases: TGTGCCATCAGTGAGAGTTTGGACAATCAGCCCCAGCATTTT.

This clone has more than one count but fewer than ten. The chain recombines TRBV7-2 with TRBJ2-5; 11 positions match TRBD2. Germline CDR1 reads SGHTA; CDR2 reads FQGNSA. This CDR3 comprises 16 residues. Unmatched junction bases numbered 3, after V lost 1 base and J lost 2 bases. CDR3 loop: CASSLGGTSGQETQYF. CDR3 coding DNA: TGTGCCAGCAGCTTAGGGGGGACTAGCGGACAAGAGACCCAGTACTTC.

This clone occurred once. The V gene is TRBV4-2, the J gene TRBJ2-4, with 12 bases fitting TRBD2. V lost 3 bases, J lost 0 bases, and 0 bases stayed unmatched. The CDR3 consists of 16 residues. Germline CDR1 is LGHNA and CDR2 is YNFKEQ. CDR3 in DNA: TGTGCCAGCAGCCAGGGACTAGCGGGAGCCAAAAACATTCAGTACTTC. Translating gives CASSQGLAGAKNIQYF.

CDR3 loop: CASSTSPAARGKYEQYF. The DNA of the CDR3 is TGCGCCAGCAGCACCTCGCCTGCTGCCAGGGGAAAGTACGAGCAGTACTTC. V gene TRBV5-1 combines with J gene TRBJ2-7; a possible D gene is TRBD1 (6 bases). From germline, CDR1 is SGHRS and CDR2 YFSETQ. Trimming pared 4 bases from V and 4 bases from J, leaving 24 bases between. The CDR3 consists of 17 residues.

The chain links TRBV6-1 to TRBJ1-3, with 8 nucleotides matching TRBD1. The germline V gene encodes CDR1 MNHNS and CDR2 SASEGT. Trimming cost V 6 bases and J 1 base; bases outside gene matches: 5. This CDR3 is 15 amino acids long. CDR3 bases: TGTGCCAGCAGACCAACAGGGGGGTCTGGAAACACCATATATTTT. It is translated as CASRPTGGSGNTIYF.

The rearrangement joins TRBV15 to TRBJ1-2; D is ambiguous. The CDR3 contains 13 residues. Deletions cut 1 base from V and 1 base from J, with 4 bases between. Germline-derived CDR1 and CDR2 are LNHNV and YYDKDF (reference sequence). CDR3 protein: CATSRGGNYGYTF. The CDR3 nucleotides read TGTGCCACCAGCAGAGGCGGTAACTATGGCTACACCTTC.

CDR3 in DNA: TGTGCCAGCAGCCGGGGTGGTAGCAATCAGCCCCAGCATTTT. Amino acids: CASSRGGSNQPQHF. This chain connects TRBV6-5 to TRBJ1-5; D gene ambiguous. CDR1 and CDR2 (germline): MNHEY, SVGAGI. This CDR3 spans 14 amino acids. The ends were cut back, 6 bases at V and 0 bases at J, with 9 bases in the middle.

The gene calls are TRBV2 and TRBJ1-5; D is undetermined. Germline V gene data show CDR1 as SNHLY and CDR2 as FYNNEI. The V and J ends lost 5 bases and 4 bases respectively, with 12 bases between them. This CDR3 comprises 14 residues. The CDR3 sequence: CASSKTVANQPQHF. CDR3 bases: TGTGCCAGCAGTAAAACAGTAGCAAATCAGCCCCAGCATTTT.